The clone carrying this T cell receptor (beta chain) came up many times. Its antigen remains unknown. V lost 5 bases and J 4 bases, leaving 15 bases between the germline ends. CDR1 SGHRS and CDR2 YFSETQ come from the germline V gene. The CDR3 is 14 amino acids. All TCR cDNA molecules were individually tagged with a unique molecular identifier. TCRdb reprocessed the 5' RACE reads with MiXCR, giving one entry per CDR3 protein. The sample lists around 37,000 distinct CDR3 sequences, about 7.7% occurring once. The data stem from a study of spatial heterogeneity in lung cancer. Findings and limits, study-wide: The study found ubiquitous expanded tumor TCRs in blood more at resection than follow-up.

Time point denoted: sample taken at primary tumor resection. The approximately 69 donors had untreated early-stage non-small cell lung cancer. Material for sequencing was whole RNA from tumor, nontumor lung or frozen PBMC, left unsorted. The J gene is TRBJ2-5, the V gene TRBV5-1; no clear D. The receptor's source is a female donor with early-stage non-small cell lung cancer. This sample comprised PBMCs, obtained at surgery. The CDR3 DNA sequence: TGCGCCAGCAGACAGTTTGAAACCGGAGAGACCCAGTACTTC. Its translation: CASRQFETGETQYF.